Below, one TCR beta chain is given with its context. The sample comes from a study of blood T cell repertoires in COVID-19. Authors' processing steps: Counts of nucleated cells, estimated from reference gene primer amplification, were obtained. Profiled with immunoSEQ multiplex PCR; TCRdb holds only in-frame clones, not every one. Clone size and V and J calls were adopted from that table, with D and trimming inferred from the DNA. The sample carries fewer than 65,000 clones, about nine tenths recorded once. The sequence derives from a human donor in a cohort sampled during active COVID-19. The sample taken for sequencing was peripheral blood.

CDR3 sequence: CASLDPRGGRRNTEAFF. The CDR3 bases are TGTGCCAGTCTAGACCCCCGAGGGGGCAGGAGGAACACTGAAGCTTTCTTT. The chain combines TRBV19 with TRBJ1-1; 7 nucleotides agree with TRBD1. This CDR3 spans 17 amino acids. Germline assignment: CDR1 LNHDA and CDR2 SQIVND (reference sequence). V lost 8 bases and J lost 1; bases outside the gene matches: 16.